A single sample gave rise to the 18 T cell receptor beta chains below, sequenced in a study of response to subunit inactivated influenza vaccine. TCRdb reprocessed the RT-PCR reads via MiXCR and lists one record per CDR3 protein. The repertoire holds hundreds of thousands of distinct CDR3 sequences, with about a sixth as singletons. The sample consisted of PBMCs from blood, taken roughly 12 days after vaccination. These receptors were collected from a man between 45 and 60 years old who received an inactivated influenza vaccine.

This rearrangement joins TRBV7-9 to TRBJ2-7, with TRBD1 matching over 7 bases. This CDR3 has 14 residues. Germline assignment: CDR1 SEHNR and CDR2 FQNEAQ (reference sequence). Trimming at V came to 5 bases and at J to 3 bases, leaving 7 bases not matched to a gene. CDR3 amino acids: CASSPRDSHYEQYF. CDR3 sequence (DNA): TGTGCCAGCAGCCCCCGGGACAGCCACTACGAGCAGTACTTC.

This clonotype has a handful of counts. V gene TRBV29-1 combines with J gene TRBJ1-2, with D uncertain. V was shortened by 0 bases and J by 2 bases, with 13 bases between the two germline ends. This CDR3 is built from 15 residues. The germline gives CDR1 SQVTM, CDR2 ANQGSEA. The CDR3 reads CSVEDLEVGNYGYTF. In DNA, the CDR3 is TGCAGCGTTGAAGATCTTGAAGTGGGGAACTATGGCTACACCTTC.

This chain uses TRBV6-6 with TRBJ2-1; no clear D gene. The CDR3 contains 12 residues. Germline CDR1 is MNHNY and CDR2 is SVGAGI (reference sequence). Deletions cut 5 bases from V and 10 bases from J, with 12 bases between. This chain's CDR3 is CASSTQLKEQFF. DNA of the CDR3: TGTGCCAGCAGTACTCAGCTGAAGGAGCAGTTCTTC.

The chain carries TRBV2 and TRBJ2-3, with 8 bases matching TRBD2. Trimming at V came to 1 base and at J to 6 bases, leaving 9 bases not matched to a gene. This CDR3 spans 16 amino acids. From germline, CDR1 is SNHLY and CDR2 FYNNEI. CDR3 DNA: TGTGCCAGCAGTGAAGACCGCGGGAGGCCCCCGGATACGCAGTATTTT. It encodes CASSEDRGRPPDTQYF.

With regard to this clonotype: One base away lies a much larger clone, so this may be a sequencing read error. The gene calls are TRBV7-9 and TRBJ2-7; D ambiguous. Trimming removed 8 bases at V and 7 bases at J, with 9 bases between. The CDR3 is 10 amino acids. Germline CDR1 reads SEHNR; CDR2 reads FQNEAQ (reference sequence). CDR3 sequence reads: CASGSKEQYF. CDR3 nucleotides: TGTGCCAGCGGCAGTAAAGAGCAGTACTTC.

In its sample, this clonotype was seen a few times. The V call is TRBV27, the J call TRBJ2-2; 9 bases agree with TRBD2. CDR1 is MNHEY and CDR2 is SMNVEV in the germline V gene (reference sequence). This CDR3 spans 16 amino acids. The junction had 9 bases not matched to a gene; V was cut back by 3 bases and J by 7 bases. This CDR3 is CASSLGSGRLVGELFF. In DNA, the CDR3 is TGTGCCAGCAGTTTGGGGAGCGGGAGGCTTGTCGGGGAGCTGTTTTTT.

This clonotype occurred many times. The V gene is TRBV15, the J gene TRBJ2-1, with a possible D match to TRBD2 (6 bases). Germline V gene lookup returns CDR1 LNHNV and CDR2 YYDKDF (reference sequence). This CDR3 comprises 14 residues. V lost 5 bases and J 6 bases, leaving 14 bases between the germline ends. The CDR3, as DNA: TGTGCCACCAGCGTTAGCGGCGGTATCAATGAGCAGTTCTTC. This translates into CATSVSGGINEQFF.

This clonotype was seen more than once but under ten times. The V gene is TRBV27, the J gene TRBJ2-1, with D perhaps being TRBD1 or TRBD2 (6 bases each). Trimming removed 6 bases at V and 7 bases at J, with 19 bases between. This CDR3 has 15 amino acids. Germline CDR1 is MNHEY and CDR2 is SMNVEV (reference sequence). This CDR3 reads CASSLTVGGWNEQFF. The CDR3 coding sequence is TGTGCCAGCAGCTTGACAGTGGGGGGCTGGAATGAGCAGTTCTTC.

Remarks on this clonotype: A junction end diverges from the germline sequence, so it may reflect a read error. V gene TRBV30 combines with J gene TRBJ2-6; TRBD2 aligns across 15 bases. This CDR3 contains 13 residues. Germline values: CDR1 GTSNPN, CDR2 SVGIG (reference sequence). CDR3 protein: CAWSPGTSGGPIF. DNA for the CDR3: TGTGCCTGGAGTCCAGGGACTAGCGGGGGGCCGATTTTC.

The V and J genes are TRBV11-2 and TRBJ2-7; TRBD1 matches at 7 bases. After removal of 5 bases from V and 4 bases from J, the junction contained 8 bases not matched to a gene. The CDR3 loop spans 14 amino acids. Germline V gene lookup returns CDR1 SGHAT and CDR2 FQNNGV. CDR3 region: CASSIAGTAYEQYF. The DNA for the CDR3 is TGTGCCAGCAGCATCGCCGGGACAGCTTACGAGCAGTACTTC. The whole variable domain, filled in from reference TRBV11-2 and TRBJ2-7, reads EAGVAQSPRYKIIEKRQSVAFWCNPISGHATLYWYQQILGQGPKLLIQFQNNGVVDDSQLPKDRFSAERLKGVDSTLKIQPAKLEDSAVYLCASSIAGTAYEQYFGPGTRLTVT.

The chain couples TRBV7-2 to TRBJ2-3; 7 bases match TRBD2. CDR3 length: 16 residues. Germline assignment: CDR1 SGHTA and CDR2 FQGNSA. J gave up 2 bases and V 4 bases, and 9 bases lay outside the gene matches. CDR3 region: CASSSASGPVTDTQYF. CDR3 nucleotides: TGTGCCAGCAGCTCTGCTAGCGGCCCTGTCACAGATACGCAGTATTTT.

The rearrangement joins TRBV9 to TRBJ2-1, with 9 bases that match TRBD2. V gave up 3 bases and J gave up 5 bases; unmatched junction bases: 6. Germline V gene data show CDR1 as SGDLS and CDR2 as YYNGEE. CDR3 size: 15 residues. In DNA, the CDR3 is TGTGCCAGCAGCGGCGGACTAGCGTCTAACAATGAGCAGTTCTTC. Its protein is CASSGGLASNNEQFF.

This clonotype was found a few times. This chain uses TRBV7-9 with TRBJ2-2; 10 nucleotides align to TRBD2. Germline-derived CDR1 and CDR2 are SEHNR and FQNEAQ (reference sequence). This CDR3 is built from 17 residues. The trim removed 5 bases at V and 2 bases at J, leaving 8 bases unmatched. The CDR3 region has the DNA TGTGCCAGCAGCCCTCCTCTAGCGGGAGTTAACACCGGGGAGCTGTTTTTT. Its protein is CASSPPLAGVNTGELFF.

This clonotype has more than one count but fewer than ten. CDR3 nucleotide sequence: TGTGCCAGCAGTTGGGGGACAAACACAGATACGCAGTATTTT. Its translation: CASSWGTNTDTQYF. The V call is TRBV12-3 or TRBV12-4, the J call TRBJ2-3; possibly TRBD1 for D (6 bases). The V and J ends lost 4 bases and 2 bases respectively, with 10 bases between them. The CDR3 is made up of 14 amino acids.

The chain couples TRBV6-1 to TRBJ2-1, with 11 bases lining up with TRBD2. The trim removed 6 bases at V and 7 bases at J, leaving 8 bases unmatched. The CDR3 is made up of 15 amino acids. The germline CDR1 and CDR2 sequences are MNHNS and SASEGT. In DNA, the CDR3 is TGTGCCAGCAGGCGTACTAGCGGGAGTCCGAATGAGCAGTTCTTC. This gives the protein CASRRTSGSPNEQFF.

This clonotype has more than one count but fewer than ten. This chain connects TRBV6-5 to TRBJ1-2, with TRBD1 matching 11 bases. Germline V gene data show CDR1 as MNHEY and CDR2 as SVGAGI. With V trimmed by 0 bases and J by 6 bases, 6 bases remained unmatched. This CDR3 region has 16 residues. The CDR3 nucleotides read TGTGCCAGCAGTTACTCCCGGACAGGGGGCCTGGATGGCTACACCTTC. Its protein is CASSYSRTGGLDGYTF.

V is TRBV5-1 and J is TRBJ2-1, with 10 nucleotides matching TRBD1. Germline assignment: CDR1 SGHRS and CDR2 YFSETQ. V dropped 7 bases and J dropped 3; count of bases not matched to a gene: 7. The CDR3 consists of 15 residues. The CDR3 region is CASHPGQGYYNEQFF. CDR3 nucleotides: TGCGCCAGCCACCCGGGACAGGGGTACTACAATGAGCAGTTCTTC.

The chain combines TRBV23-1 with TRBJ2-7, with 7 bases that match TRBD2. TRBV23-1 is an ORF, and what it does is uncertain. The CDR3 covers 13 residues. Losses at the gene ends were 4 bases for V and 3 bases for J; bases not matched to a gene: 3. The CDR3 sequence is CASSRREGYEQYF. The CDR3, as DNA: TGCGCCAGCAGTCGTAGGGAGGGCTACGAGCAGTACTTC.